This T cell receptor beta chain was captured by sequencing in a study of human T cells and chemical hapten exposure. Study-level information: Diphenylcyclopropenone was administered weekly to the scalp of patients throughout the roughly 22-week study.

Broader study findings: With regard to DPC sensitization, TCRs above 1 in 1000 frequency did not change.

This clonotype was seen more than once but under ten times. What it recognizes is unknown. Individual cDNA molecules in this library carried unique molecular identifiers. TCRdb reanalysed the RACE reads using MiXCR and keeps one entry per CDR3 protein. The table lists roughly 74,000 distinct CDR3 sequences, approximately 35% of them singletons, with roughly 10% in the top ten. As for time point: patch test 1, 2 weeks after DPC sensitization. As to treatment: therapeutic diphenylcyclopropenone sensitization with weekly scalp DPC. RNA extraction used unfractionated whole blood as the source of total RNA. V was cut by 6 bases and J by 2 bases, with 11 bases left in between. Germline V gene sequence: CDR1 MDHEN, CDR2 SYDVKM. The CDR3 sequence is 13 residues long.

V is TRBV28 and J is TRBJ2-7; the D gene is possibly TRBD2 (7 bases). Sequencing used whole blood, obtained in connection with sensitization to the hapten diphenylcyclopropenone (DPC). This TCR was recovered from a man in his forties or fifties with alopecia areata. Some clones in this sample may be carry-over from other donors' samples. Written as DNA, the CDR3 is TGTGCCAGCAGAGCGGGACAAGCCTACGAGCAGTACTTC. This codes for CASRAGQAYEQYF.